The clone carrying this T cell receptor (beta chain) was seen only once. Its antigen is currently unknown. The data were taken from a study of T cells in narcolepsy. Study-wide results and limits: Some memory CD4+ repertoires had no autoreactive clone sequences. Comparing one patient's CSF and blood CD4+ clonotypes highlighted HCRT- and TRIB2-specific autoreactive clonotypes.

The CDR3 extends over 13 amino acids. The junction had 9 bases not matched to a gene; V was cut back by 4 bases and J by 9 bases. Germline CDR1 SGHVS, CDR2 FNYEAQ. Sequencing used immunoSEQ multiplex PCR; TCRdb keeps in-frame clones, though not all of them. The sample shows tens of thousands of clones, around 81% of them seen only once. The sample was CD45RA- memory CD4+ T cells from PBMCs. The receptor was derived from a human donor with narcolepsy. The chain uses TRBV7-6 and TRBJ2-7; 7 bases align to TRBD2. DNA for the CDR3: TGTGCCAGCAGCTCAACAGAGGGCGGGGGGCAGTACTTC. This translates into CASSSTEGGGQYF.